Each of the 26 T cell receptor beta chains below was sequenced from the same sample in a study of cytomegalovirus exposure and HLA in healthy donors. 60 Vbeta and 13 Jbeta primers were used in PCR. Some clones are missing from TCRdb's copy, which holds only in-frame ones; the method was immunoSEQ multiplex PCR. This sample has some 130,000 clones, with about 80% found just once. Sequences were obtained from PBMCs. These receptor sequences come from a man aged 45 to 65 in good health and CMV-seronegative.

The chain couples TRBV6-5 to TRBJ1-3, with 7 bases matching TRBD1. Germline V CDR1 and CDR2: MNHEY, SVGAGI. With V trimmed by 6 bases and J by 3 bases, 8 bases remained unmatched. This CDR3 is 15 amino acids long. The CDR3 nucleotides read TGTGCCAGCAGAAACGACAGGGCGGTTGGAAACACCATATATTTT. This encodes CASRNDRAVGNTIYF.

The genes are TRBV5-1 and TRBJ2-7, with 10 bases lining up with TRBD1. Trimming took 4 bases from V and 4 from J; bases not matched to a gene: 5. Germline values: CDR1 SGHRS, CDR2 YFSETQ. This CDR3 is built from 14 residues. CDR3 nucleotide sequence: TGCGCCAGCAGCGCACGGACAGGGGGTTACGAGCAGTACTTC. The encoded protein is CASSARTGGYEQYF.

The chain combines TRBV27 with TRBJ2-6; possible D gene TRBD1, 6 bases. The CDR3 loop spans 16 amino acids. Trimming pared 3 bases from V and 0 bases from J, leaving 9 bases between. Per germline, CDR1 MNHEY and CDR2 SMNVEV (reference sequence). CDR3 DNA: TGTGCCAGCAGTTTGACAGGACTCTCTGGGGCCAACGTCCTGACTTTC. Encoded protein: CASSLTGLSGANVLTF.

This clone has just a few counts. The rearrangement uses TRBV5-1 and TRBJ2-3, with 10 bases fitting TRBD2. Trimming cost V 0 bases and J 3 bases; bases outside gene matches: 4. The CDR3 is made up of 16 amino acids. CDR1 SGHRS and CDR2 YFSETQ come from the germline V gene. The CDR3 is CASSLGAGGPTDTQYF. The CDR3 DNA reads TGCGCCAGCAGCTTGGGAGCGGGAGGGCCAACAGATACGCAGTATTTT.

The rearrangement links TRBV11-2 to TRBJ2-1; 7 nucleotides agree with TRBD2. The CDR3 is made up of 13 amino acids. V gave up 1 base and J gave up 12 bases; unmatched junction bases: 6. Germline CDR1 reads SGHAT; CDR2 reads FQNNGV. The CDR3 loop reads CASSLGGLGRQFF. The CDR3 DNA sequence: TGTGCCAGCAGCTTAGGTGGACTAGGTCGGCAGTTCTTC. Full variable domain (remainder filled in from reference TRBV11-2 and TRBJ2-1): EAGVAQSPRYKIIEKRQSVAFWCNPISGHATLYWYQQILGQGPKLLIQFQNNGVVDDSQLPKDRFSAERLKGVDSTLKIQPAKLEDSAVYLCASSLGGLGRQFFGPGTRLTVL.

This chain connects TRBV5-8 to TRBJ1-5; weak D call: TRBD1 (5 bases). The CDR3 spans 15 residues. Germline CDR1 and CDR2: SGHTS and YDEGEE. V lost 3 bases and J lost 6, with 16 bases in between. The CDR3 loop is CASSWDTGARQPQHF. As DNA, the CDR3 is TGTGCCAGCAGCTGGGATACAGGTGCGCGTCAGCCCCAGCATTTT.

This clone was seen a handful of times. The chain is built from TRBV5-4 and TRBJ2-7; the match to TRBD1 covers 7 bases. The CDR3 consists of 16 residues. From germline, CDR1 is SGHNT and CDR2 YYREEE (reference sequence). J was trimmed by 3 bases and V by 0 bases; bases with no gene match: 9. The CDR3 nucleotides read TGTGCCAGCAGCTTGGGTTCGACAGGGTTGAACTACGAGCAGTACTTC. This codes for CASSLGSTGLNYEQYF. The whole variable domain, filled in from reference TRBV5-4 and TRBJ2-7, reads ETGVTQSPTHLIKTRGQQVTLRCSSQSGHNTVSWYQQALGQGPQFIFQYYREEENGRGNFPPRFSGLQFPNYSSELNVNALELDDSALYLCASSLGSTGLNYEQYFGPGTRLTVT.

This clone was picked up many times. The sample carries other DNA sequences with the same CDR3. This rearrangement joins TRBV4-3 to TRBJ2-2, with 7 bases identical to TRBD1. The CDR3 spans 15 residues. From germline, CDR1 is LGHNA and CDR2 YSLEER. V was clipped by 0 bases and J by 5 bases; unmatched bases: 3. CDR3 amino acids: CASSQDQGVTGELFF. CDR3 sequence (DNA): TGCGCCAGCAGCCAAGATCAGGGGGTTACCGGGGAGCTGTTTTTT.

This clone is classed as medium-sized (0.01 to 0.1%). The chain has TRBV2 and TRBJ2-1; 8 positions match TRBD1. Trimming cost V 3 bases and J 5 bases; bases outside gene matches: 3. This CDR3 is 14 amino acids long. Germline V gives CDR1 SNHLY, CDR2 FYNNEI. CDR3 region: CASSETGVHNEQFF. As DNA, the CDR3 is TGTGCCAGCAGTGAGACAGGGGTACACAATGAGCAGTTCTTC.

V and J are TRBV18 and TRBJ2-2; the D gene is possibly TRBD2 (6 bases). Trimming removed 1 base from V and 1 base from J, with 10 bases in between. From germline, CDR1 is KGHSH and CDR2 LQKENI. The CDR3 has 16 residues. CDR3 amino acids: CASSPQEGRNTGELFF. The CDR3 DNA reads TGTGCCAGCTCACCACAGGAGGGACGGAACACCGGGGAGCTGTTTTTT.

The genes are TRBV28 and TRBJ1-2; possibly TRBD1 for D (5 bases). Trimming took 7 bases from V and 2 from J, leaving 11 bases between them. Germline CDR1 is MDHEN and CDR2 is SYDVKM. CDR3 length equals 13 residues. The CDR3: CASIREGNYGYTF. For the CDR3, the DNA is TGTGCCAGCATCAGGGAGGGGAACTATGGCTACACCTTC.

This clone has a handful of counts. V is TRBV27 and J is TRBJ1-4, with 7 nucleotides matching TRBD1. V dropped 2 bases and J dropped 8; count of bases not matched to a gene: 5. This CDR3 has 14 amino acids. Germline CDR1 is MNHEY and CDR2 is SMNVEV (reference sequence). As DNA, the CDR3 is TGTGCCAGCAGTTTAGACAGGGAAGGGGAAAAACTGTTTTTT. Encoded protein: CASSLDREGEKLFF.

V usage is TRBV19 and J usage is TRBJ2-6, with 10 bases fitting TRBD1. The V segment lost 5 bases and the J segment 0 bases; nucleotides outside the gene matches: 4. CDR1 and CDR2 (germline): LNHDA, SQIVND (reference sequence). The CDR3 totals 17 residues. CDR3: CASSPRDRGSGANVLTF. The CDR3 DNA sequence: TGTGCCAGTAGTCCTCGGGACAGGGGCTCTGGGGCCAACGTCCTGACTTTC.

Written as DNA, the CDR3 is TGTGCCAGCAGCGTAGAGGGACAGGGGGCCCACGAGCAGTACTTC. Protein: CASSVEGQGAHEQYF. The chain joins TRBV9 to TRBJ2-7; 12 bases match TRBD1. The CDR3 consists of 15 residues. V shed 0 bases, J shed 5 bases, and the junction held 3 bases outside the gene matches. The germline CDR1 and CDR2 sequences are SGDLS and YYNGEE. Full variable domain (outside the CDR3, taken from reference TRBV9 and TRBJ2-7): DSGVTQTPKHLITATGQRVTLRCSPRSGDLSVYWYQQSLDQGLQFLIQYYNGEERAKGNILERFSAQQFPDLHSELNLSSLELGDSALYFCASSVEGQGAHEQYFGPGTRLTVT.

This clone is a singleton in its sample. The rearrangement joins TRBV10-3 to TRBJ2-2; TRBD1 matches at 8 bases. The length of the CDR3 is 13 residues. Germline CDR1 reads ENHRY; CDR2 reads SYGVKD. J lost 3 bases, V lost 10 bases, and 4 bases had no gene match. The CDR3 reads CANRGQDTGELFF. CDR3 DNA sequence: TGTGCCAACCGGGGACAGGACACCGGGGAGCTGTTTTTT.

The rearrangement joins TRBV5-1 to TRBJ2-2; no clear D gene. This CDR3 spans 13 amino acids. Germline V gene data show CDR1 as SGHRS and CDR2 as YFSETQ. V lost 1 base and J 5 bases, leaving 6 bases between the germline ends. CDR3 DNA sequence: TGCGCCAGCAGCTTGAGGAGTACCGGGGAGCTGTTTTTT. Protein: CASSLRSTGELFF.

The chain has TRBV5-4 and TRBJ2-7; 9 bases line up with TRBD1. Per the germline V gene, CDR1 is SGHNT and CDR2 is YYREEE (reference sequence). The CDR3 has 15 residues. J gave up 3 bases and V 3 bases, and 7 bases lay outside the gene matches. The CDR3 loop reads CASSYSGTGIYEQYF. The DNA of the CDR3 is TGTGCCAGCAGCTACTCCGGGACAGGGATCTACGAGCAGTACTTC.

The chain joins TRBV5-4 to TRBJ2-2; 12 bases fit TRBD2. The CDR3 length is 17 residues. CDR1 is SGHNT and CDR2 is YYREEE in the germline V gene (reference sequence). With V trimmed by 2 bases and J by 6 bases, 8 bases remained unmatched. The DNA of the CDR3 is TGTGCCAGCAGCTTACATCGACTAGCGGGAGATTCCGGGGAGCTGTTTTTT. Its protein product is CASSLHRLAGDSGELFF.

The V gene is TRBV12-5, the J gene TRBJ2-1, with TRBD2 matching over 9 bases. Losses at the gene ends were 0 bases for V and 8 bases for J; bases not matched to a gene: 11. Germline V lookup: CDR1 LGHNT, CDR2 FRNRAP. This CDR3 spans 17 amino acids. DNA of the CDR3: TGTGCTAGTGGTTTGGTACCCAGGGCGGGAGGGCCCTATGAGCAGTTCTTC. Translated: CASGLVPRAGGPYEQFF.

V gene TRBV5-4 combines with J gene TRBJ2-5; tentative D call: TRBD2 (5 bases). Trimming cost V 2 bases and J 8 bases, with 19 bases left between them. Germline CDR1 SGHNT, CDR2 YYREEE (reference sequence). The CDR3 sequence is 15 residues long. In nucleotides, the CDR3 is TGTGCCAGCAGCTTCATCACTGGAGGAGAAGGTACCCAGTACTTC. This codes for CASSFITGGEGTQYF.

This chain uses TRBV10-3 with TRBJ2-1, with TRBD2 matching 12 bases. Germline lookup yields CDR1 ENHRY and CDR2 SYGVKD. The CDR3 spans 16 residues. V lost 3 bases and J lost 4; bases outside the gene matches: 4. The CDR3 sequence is CAISDPLAGGYNEQFF. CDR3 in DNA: TGTGCCATCAGTGACCCCCTAGCGGGAGGGTACAATGAGCAGTTCTTC.

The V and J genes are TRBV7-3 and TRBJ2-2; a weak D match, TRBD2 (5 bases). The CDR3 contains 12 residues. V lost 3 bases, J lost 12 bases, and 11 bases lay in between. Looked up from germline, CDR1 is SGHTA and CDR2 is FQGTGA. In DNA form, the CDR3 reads TGTGCCAGCAGCTTGGACTCTTCCCAGCTGTTTTTT. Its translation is CASSLDSSQLFF.

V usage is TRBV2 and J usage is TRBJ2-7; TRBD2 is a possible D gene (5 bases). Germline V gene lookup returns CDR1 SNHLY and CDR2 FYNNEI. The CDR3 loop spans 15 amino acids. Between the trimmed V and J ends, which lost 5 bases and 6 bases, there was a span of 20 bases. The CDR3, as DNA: TGTGCCAGCAGTTTCCGGGCGAGGGCGGAATCCGAGCAGTACTTC. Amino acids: CASSFRARAESEQYF.

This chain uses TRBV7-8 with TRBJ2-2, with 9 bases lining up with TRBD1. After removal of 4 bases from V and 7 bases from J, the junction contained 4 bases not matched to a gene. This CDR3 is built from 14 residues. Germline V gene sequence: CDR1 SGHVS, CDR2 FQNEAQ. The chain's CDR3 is CASSSDRGSGELFF. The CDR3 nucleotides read TGTGCCAGCAGCTCGGACAGGGGAAGCGGGGAGCTGTTTTTT.

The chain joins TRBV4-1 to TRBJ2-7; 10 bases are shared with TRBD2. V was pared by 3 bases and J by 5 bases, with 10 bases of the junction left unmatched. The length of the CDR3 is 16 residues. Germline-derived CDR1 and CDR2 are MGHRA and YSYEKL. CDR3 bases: TGCGCCAGCAGCCAGACTCCGGGACTAGCGCTCAACGAGCAGTACTTC. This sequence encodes CASSQTPGLALNEQYF.

For the CDR3, the DNA is TGTGCCAGCATCAGACGGGGACTAGCGGGAGGAACCTACAATGAGCAGTTCTTC. This gives the protein CASIRRGLAGGTYNEQFF. The rearrangement joins TRBV28 to TRBJ2-1, with TRBD2 matching 15 bases. Germline lookup yields CDR1 MDHEN and CDR2 SYDVKM. The CDR3 sequence is 18 residues long. V lost 7 bases to trimming and J lost 2 bases; unmatched junction nucleotides: 9.